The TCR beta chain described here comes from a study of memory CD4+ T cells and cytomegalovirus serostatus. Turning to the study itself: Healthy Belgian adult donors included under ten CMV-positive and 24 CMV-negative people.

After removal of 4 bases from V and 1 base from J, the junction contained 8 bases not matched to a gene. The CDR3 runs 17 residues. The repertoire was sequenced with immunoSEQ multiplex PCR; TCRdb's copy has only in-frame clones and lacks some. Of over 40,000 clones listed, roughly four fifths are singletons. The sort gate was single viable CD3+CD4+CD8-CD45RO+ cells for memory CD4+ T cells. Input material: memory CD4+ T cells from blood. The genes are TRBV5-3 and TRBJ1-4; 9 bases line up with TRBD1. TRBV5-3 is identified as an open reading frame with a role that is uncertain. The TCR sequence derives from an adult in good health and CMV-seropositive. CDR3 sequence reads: CARSGEQGAGTNEKLFF. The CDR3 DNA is TGTGCCAGAAGCGGGGAACAGGGGGCTGGAACTAATGAAAAACTGTTTTTT.